What follows is one T cell receptor beta chain and its context. The CDR3 consists of 14 residues. Germline V CDR1 and CDR2: SGHTA, FQGNSA. J was trimmed by 7 bases and V by 1 base; bases with no gene match: 3. TCRdb re-called the RT-PCR reads with MiXCR, one entry per CDR3 protein. The table records hundreds of thousands of distinct CDR3 sequences, 13% to 15% of them present only once. This chain joins TRBV7-2 and TRBJ2-2; 7 nucleotides line up with TRBD1. The source of this sequence is a female donor in good health, serving as a healthy control. Sequenced input: memory CD4+ T cells from blood. CDR3 sequence: CASSLGRQGGELFF. Written as DNA, the CDR3 is TGTGCCAGCAGCTTAGGGCGACAGGGCGGGGAGCTGTTTTTT.